These 17 T cell receptor beta chains came from one sample sequenced in a study of T cell repertoires in cytomegalovirus infection. TCRdb independently ran MiXCR on the reads; one entry per CDR3 protein. The repertoire includes 750,000 to 950,000 distinct CDR3 sequences, 25% to 35% of them detected once, and 10% to 15% sits in the top ten. Their recognized antigens are unknown. The source was cultured CD8+ T cells from PBMCs, collected from culture after CMV antigen stimulation. These receptor sequences come from a human donor in good health (CMV status not recorded). Some clones in this sample may be carry-over from other donors' samples.

The V gene is TRBV6-2 or TRBV6-3, the J gene TRBJ2-2; D gene uncertain. Trimming removed 0 bases from V and 5 bases from J, with 10 bases in between. Germline CDR1 and CDR2: MNHEY and SVGEGT. The CDR3 has 15 amino acids. CDR3 region: CASSYSGWKTGELFF. The CDR3 DNA reads as TGTGCCAGCAGTTACTCAGGGTGGAAAACCGGGGAGCTGTTTTTT.

This clonotype has at least ten counts. J is TRBJ1-1 and V is TRBV10-3; D is perhaps TRBD1 (6 bases). From germline, CDR1 is ENHRY and CDR2 SYGVKD. Between the trimmed V and J ends, which lost 3 bases and 0 bases, there was a span of 11 bases. This CDR3 contains 15 residues. CDR3 region: CAISDLQGMNTEAFF. The CDR3 coding sequence is TGTGCCATCAGTGACCTACAGGGCATGAACACTGAAGCTTTCTTT.

The rearrangement links TRBV4-2 to TRBJ2-2, with D unclear. Germline assignment: CDR1 LGHNA and CDR2 YNFKEQ. The CDR3 consists of 14 residues. Trimming pared 3 bases from V and 5 bases from J, leaving 10 bases between. The DNA of the CDR3 is TGTGCCAGCAGCCAGAGCACCGATACCGGGGAGCTGTTTTTT. Translated: CASSQSTDTGELFF.

This chain links TRBV6-8 with TRBJ2-7, with 7 bases aligning to TRBD1. V shed 8 bases and J 4 bases; nucleotides not matched to a gene: 14. This CDR3 is built from 15 residues. Germline V lookup: CDR1 MNHGY, CDR2 SAAAGT. The CDR3 nucleotides are TGTGCCAGCGCGCCTGGGACAGCGCCTTCTTACGAGCAGTACGTC. It translates to CASAPGTAPSYEQYV.

In this sample, this clonotype turned up a few times. The chain recombines TRBV11-3 with TRBJ1-1, with unresolved D. V lost 5 bases and J lost 1, with 8 bases in between. The CDR3 consists of 13 residues. CDR1 and CDR2 from the germline V gene are SGHNT and YENEEA. CDR3 in amino acids: CASSVAENTEAFF. CDR3 bases: TGTGCCAGCAGCGTGGCCGAGAACACTGAAGCTTTCTTT.

The chain combines TRBV19 with TRBJ2-1; the D gene is possibly TRBD1 (5 bases). Per the germline V gene, CDR1 is LNHDA and CDR2 is SQIVND (reference sequence). Trimming left V 3 bases short and J 9 bases short, with 6 bases between. There are 11 residues in the CDR3. The DNA for the CDR3 is TGTGCCAGTAGTATGGGGCCTGAGCAGTTCTTC. As protein: CASSMGPEQFF.

The chain links TRBV15 to TRBJ2-7; a weak D match, TRBD1 (6 bases). This CDR3 has 15 amino acids. CDR1 and CDR2 from the germline V gene are LNHNV and YYDKDF (reference sequence). V was clipped by 2 bases and J by 0 bases, with 11 bases between them. Here the CDR3 DNA reads TGTGCCACCAGCAGACTAGGGGACAACTCCTACGAGCAGTACGTC. Protein product: CATSRLGDNSYEQYV.

The V gene is TRBV7-8, the J gene TRBJ2-4; maybe TRBD2 (6 bases). With 6 bases removed from V and 6 bases from J, the gap between germline ends came to 21 bases. Germline lookup yields CDR1 SGHVS and CDR2 FQNEAQ. The CDR3 spans 16 residues. CDR3 bases: TGTGCCAGCAGTCCGGGGGTGGGGGTAGGACGAAACATTCAGTACTTC. Its protein is CASSPGVGVGRNIQYF.

The chain uses TRBV28 and TRBJ2-7, with D perhaps assigned TRBD1 or TRBD2 (5 bases each). The CDR3 runs to 13 residues. V was cut by 3 bases and J by 2 bases, with 8 bases left in between. Germline CDR1 MDHEN, CDR2 SYDVKM. In DNA, the CDR3 is TGTGCCAGCAGTTTTATGGGGGCCTACGAGCAGTACGTC. Translating it yields CASSFMGAYEQYV.

Here the CDR3 reads CASRLLAKETQYF. The DNA of the CDR3 is TGCGCCAGCAGGCTACTAGCCAAAGAGACCCAGTACTTC. The J gene is TRBJ2-5, the V gene TRBV10-2; possibly TRBD2 for D (6 bases). This CDR3 is 13 amino acids long. V was clipped by 6 bases and J by 3 bases, with 11 bases between them. Germline loops: CDR1 WSHSY, CDR2 SAAADI.

This clonotype was recorded a few times. The gene calls are TRBV7-9 and TRBJ2-3, with a possible D match to TRBD2 (6 bases). V shed 6 bases and J shed 0 bases, with 13 bases lying between them. CDR3 size: 15 residues. Germline V gene data show CDR1 as SEHNR and CDR2 as FQNEAQ (reference sequence). The DNA of the CDR3 is TGTGCCAGCAGAGCTGGGACTGCTAGCACAGATACGCAGTATTTT. It is translated as CASRAGTASTDTQYF.

This clonotype has a handful of counts. This rearrangement joins TRBV12-3 or TRBV12-4 to TRBJ1-2; 8 positions match TRBD1. The CDR3 has 13 residues. J lost 7 bases, V lost 6 bases, and 7 bases had no gene match. The CDR3: CASSWTGKSGYTF. CDR3 bases: TGTGCCAGCAGCTGGACAGGGAAAAGTGGCTACACCTTC.

V gene TRBV18 combines with J gene TRBJ1-1; weak D call: TRBD1 (5 bases). CDR3 length: 16 amino acids. Germline loops: CDR1 KGHSH, CDR2 LQKENI. The V and J ends lost 2 bases and 5 bases respectively, with 18 bases between them. The CDR3 bases are TGTGCCAGCTCACCAGACCCTGTAAAAAGGGGTACTGAAGCTTTCTTT. It translates to CASSPDPVKRGTEAFF.

The J gene is TRBJ2-7, the V gene TRBV7-9; D tentatively fits TRBD1 or TRBD2 (5 bases each). CDR3 size: 14 residues. In germline, CDR1 is SEHNR, CDR2 FQNEAQ (reference sequence). V was pared by 5 bases and J by 3 bases, with 14 bases between. In DNA, the CDR3 is TGTGCCAGCAGCCCGGCCGTTGGGGGCTACGAGCAGTACTTC. Translated: CASSPAVGGYEQYF.

The J gene is TRBJ2-6, the V gene TRBV6-5; D is tentatively TRBD1 or TRBD2 (5 bases each). CDR3 size: 18 residues. The V end lost 4 bases, the J end lost 2 bases, and 18 bases lay between the germline ends. CDR1 is MNHEY, CDR2 SVGAGI, per germline. This CDR3 reads CASSLELGEKTGANVLTF. CDR3 DNA sequence: TGTGCCAGCAGTTTGGAACTGGGGGAAAAGACTGGGGCCAACGTCCTGACTTTC.

This chain links TRBV7-9 with TRBJ1-2, with 7 bases aligning to TRBD1. With 5 bases clipped from V and 6 bases from J, the junction kept 9 bases outside the gene matches. The length of the CDR3 is 14 residues. Per germline, CDR1 SEHNR and CDR2 FQNEAQ (reference sequence). DNA of the CDR3: TGTGCCAGCAGCCTGGGGACAGATCTTGATGGCTACACCTTC. Its translation: CASSLGTDLDGYTF.

About this clonotype: A much larger clone is a single base away; this may be a read error. CDR3 sequence reads: CVSSNRPSDGYTF. The CDR3, as DNA: TGTGTCAGCAGCAACAGGCCTTCCGACGGCTACACCTTC. This chain connects TRBV7-6 to TRBJ1-2; D is perhaps TRBD1 (5 bases). The CDR3 has 13 residues. Per the germline V gene, CDR1 is SGHVS and CDR2 is FNYEAQ.